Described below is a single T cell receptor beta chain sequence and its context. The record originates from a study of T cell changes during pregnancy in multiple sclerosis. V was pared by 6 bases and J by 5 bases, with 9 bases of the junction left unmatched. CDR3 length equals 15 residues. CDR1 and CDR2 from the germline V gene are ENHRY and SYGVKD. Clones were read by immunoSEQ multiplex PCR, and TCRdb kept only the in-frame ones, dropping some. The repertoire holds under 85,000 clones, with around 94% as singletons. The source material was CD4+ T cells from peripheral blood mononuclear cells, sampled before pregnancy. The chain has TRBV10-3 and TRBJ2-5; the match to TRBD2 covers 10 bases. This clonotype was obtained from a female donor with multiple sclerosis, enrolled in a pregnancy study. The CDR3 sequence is CAISERGGRDETQYF. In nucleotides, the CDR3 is TGTGCCATCAGCGAGCGGGGGGGCCGGGATGAGACCCAGTACTTC.